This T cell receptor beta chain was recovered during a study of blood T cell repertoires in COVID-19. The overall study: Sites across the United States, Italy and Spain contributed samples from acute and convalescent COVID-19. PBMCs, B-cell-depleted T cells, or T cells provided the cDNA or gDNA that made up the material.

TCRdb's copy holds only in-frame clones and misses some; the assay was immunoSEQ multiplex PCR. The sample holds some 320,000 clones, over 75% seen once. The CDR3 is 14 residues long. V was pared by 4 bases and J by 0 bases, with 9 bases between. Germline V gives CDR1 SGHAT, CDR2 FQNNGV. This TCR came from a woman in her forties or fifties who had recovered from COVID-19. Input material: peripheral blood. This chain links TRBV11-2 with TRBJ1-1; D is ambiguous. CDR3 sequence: CASSSQIMNTEAFF. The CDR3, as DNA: TGTGCCAGCAGCTCCCAGATCATGAACACTGAAGCTTTCTTT.